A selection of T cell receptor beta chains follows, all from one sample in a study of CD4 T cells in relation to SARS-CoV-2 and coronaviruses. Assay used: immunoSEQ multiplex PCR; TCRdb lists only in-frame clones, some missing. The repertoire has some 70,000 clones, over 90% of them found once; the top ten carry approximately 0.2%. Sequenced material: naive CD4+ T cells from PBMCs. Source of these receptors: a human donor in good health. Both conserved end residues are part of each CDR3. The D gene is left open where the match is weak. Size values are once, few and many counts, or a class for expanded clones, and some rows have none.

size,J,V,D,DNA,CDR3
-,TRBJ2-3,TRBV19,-,TGTGCCACCAACCGGGGGCTAGCGAGCACAGATACGCAGTATTTT,CATNRGLASTDTQYF
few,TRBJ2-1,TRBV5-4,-,TGTGCCAGCAGCTTGCGAAACTACAATGAGCAGTTCTTC,CASSLRNYNEQFF
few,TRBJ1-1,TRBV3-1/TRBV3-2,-,TGTGCCAGCAGCCAAGTGGGAGAGGGTAACACTGAAGCTTTCTTT,CASSQVGEGNTEAFF
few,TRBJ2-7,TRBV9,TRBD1,TGTGCCAGCAGCGTAGGACAGGGGACCTACGAGCAGTACTTC,CASSVGQGTYEQYF
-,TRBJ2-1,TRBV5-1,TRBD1,TGCGCCAGCAGCCGCGAGACAGGGGCATACAATGAGCAGTTCTTC,CASSRETGAYNEQFF
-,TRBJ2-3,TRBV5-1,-,TGCGCCAGCAGCCGGGGCCGTAGCACAGATACGCAGTATTTT,CASSRGRSTDTQYF
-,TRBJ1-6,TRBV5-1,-,TGCGCCAGCAGCTTGGGTCCGGGGAATAATTCACCCCTCCACTTT,CASSLGPGNNSPLHF
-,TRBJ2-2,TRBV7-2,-,TGTGCCAGCAGAACGGGACCAAACACCGGGGAGCTGTTTTTT,CASRTGPNTGELFF
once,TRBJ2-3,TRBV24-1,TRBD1,TGTGCCACCAGTGACACTAACCGACAGGGGGGCACAGATACGCAGTATTTT,CATSDTNRQGGTDTQYF
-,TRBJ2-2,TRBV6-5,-,TGTGCCAGCAGTATAAGGAGACTCAACACCGGGGAGCTGTTTTTT,CASSIRRLNTGELFF
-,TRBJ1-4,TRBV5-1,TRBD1,TGCGCCAGCAGCTTGGAGGGGGCAGGGGAAAAACTGTTTTTT,CASSLEGAGEKLFF
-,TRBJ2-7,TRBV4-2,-,TGTGCCAGCAGCCAAGTGATGAAAGGTCCAAAGGGTTCCTACGAGCAGTACTTC,CASSQVMKGPKGSYEQYF
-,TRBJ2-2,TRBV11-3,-,TGTGCCAGCAGCTTAGTAAGCACCGGGGAGCTGTTTTTT,CASSLVSTGELFF
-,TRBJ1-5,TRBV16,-,TGTGCCAGCAGCCAAATTTCTTCGATTAGCAATCAGCCCCAGCATTTT,CASSQISSISNQPQHF
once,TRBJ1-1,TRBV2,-,TGTGCCAGCGTTCCCCTAGCCGCAGGGAACACTGAAGCTTTCTTT,CASVPLAAGNTEAFF
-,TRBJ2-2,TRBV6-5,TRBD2,TGTGCCAGCAGTTACGGGACTAGCGGGAGGGCCGGGGAGCTGTTTTTT,CASSYGTSGRAGELFF
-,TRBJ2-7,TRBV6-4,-,TGTGCCAGCAGGATCCCGGGACTTATAGACGAGCAGTACTTC,CASRIPGLIDEQYF
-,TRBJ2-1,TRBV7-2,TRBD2,TGTGCCAGCAGCCCCGGGACTAGCGGATACAATGAGCAGTTCTTC,CASSPGTSGYNEQFF
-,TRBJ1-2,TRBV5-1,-,TGCGCCAGCAGCTTGGCCGTGGGGATGGACTATGGCTACACCTTC,CASSLAVGMDYGYTF
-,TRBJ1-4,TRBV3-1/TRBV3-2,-,TGTGCCAGCAGCCAAGATGGCACCCTAGGTGAAAAACTGTTTTTT,CASSQDGTLGEKLFF
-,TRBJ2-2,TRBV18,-,TGTGCCAGCTCACCTGGGCAGAACACCGGGGAGCTGTTTTTT,CASSPGQNTGELFF
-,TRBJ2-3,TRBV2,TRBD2,TGTGCCAGCAGTCCTCGACTAGCGGGGACAGATACGCAGTATTTT,CASSPRLAGTDTQYF
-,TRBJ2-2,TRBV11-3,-,TGTGCCAGCAGCTTAAGTGGGGTCAACACCGGGGAGCTGTTTTTT,CASSLSGVNTGELFF
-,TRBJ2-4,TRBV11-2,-,TGTGCCAGCAGCTTAGTAAACATTCAGTACTTC,CASSLVNIQYF
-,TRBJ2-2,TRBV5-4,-,TGTGCCAGCAGGTCCCTCACCGGGACTGTGGGCGGGGAGCTGTTTTTT,CASRSLTGTVGGELFF
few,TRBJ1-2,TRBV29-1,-,TGCAGCGTTGACCGGGCCCATGGCTACACCTTC,CSVDRAHGYTF
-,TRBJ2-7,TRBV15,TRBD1,TGTGCCACCAGCAGCAAAACAGGGGGTCTGAAGGAGCAGTACTTC,CATSSKTGGLKEQYF
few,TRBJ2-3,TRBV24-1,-,TGTGCCACCAGTGATTTGTCGGACATTCGCGATACGCAGTATTTT,CATSDLSDIRDTQYF
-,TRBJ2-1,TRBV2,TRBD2,TGTGCCAGCGATTGGGCGGGAGGAAGCGTTAAGGGAAATGAGCAGTTCTTC,CASDWAGGSVKGNEQFF
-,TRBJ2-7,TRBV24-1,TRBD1,TGTGCCACCAGTGATTGGACCGGACAGGGGCGAAAGTACGAGCAGTACTTC,CATSDWTGQGRKYEQYF
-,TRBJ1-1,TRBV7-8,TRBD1,TGTGCCAGCAGCTCCAAGGGACAGGTCATGAACACTGAAGCTTTCTTT,CASSSKGQVMNTEAFF
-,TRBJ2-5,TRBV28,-,TGTGCCAGCAGTTTACAGGAGAAAGAGACCCAGTACTTC,CASSLQEKETQYF
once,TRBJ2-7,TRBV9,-,TGTGCCAGCAGCGTAGCGGAAACCCGAGCCGAGCAGTACTTC,CASSVAETRAEQYF
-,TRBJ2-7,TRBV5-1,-,TGCGCCAGCAGCTTGGGAGGAGGGTATTCCTACGAGCAGTACTTC,CASSLGGGYSYEQYF
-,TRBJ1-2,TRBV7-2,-,TGTGCCAGCAGCTTAGTTCTTTATTTTACCAGGGATGGCTACACCTTC,CASSLVLYFTRDGYTF
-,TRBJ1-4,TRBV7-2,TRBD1,TGTGCCAGCAGCAGGACAGGCCGGGAAAAACTGTTTTTT,CASSRTGREKLFF
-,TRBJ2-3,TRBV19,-,TGTGCCAGTAGTATAGGAGACTTCGAGGATACGCAGTATTTT,CASSIGDFEDTQYF
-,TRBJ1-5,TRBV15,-,TGTGCCACCAGCGGCCAAATCCGTGGCAATCAGCCCCAGCATTTT,CATSGQIRGNQPQHF
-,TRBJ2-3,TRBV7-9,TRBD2,TGTGCCAGCAGCACTACTAGCGGCACAGATACGCAGTATTTT,CASSTTSGTDTQYF
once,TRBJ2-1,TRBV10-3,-,TGTGCCATCAACGACTTGCTCTACAATGAGCAGTTCTTC,CAINDLLYNEQFF
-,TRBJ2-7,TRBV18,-,TGTGCCAGCTCGATAGGGGACGGGATATCCTACGAGCAGTACTTC,CASSIGDGISYEQYF
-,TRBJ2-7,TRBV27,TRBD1,TGTGCCAGCAGTTTCGACAGGGGGCTCGAGCAGTACTTC,CASSFDRGLEQYF
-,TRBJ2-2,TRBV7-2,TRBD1,TGTGCCAGCAGCTTAAGGGGGCTGGGCACCGGGGAGCTGTTTTTT,CASSLRGLGTGELFF
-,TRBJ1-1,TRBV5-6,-,TGTGCCAGCAGCGCGTTGAGGGGGAGCACTGAAGCTTTCTTT,CASSALRGSTEAFF
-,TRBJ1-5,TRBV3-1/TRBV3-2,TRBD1,TGTGCCAGCAGCCGAACAGGGGTGAGCAATCAGCCCCAGCATTTT,CASSRTGVSNQPQHF
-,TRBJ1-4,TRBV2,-,TGTGCCAGCAGTTCGGGCCGAGAAAAACTGTTTTTT,CASSSGREKLFF
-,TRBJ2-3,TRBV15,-,TGTGCCACCATCGGCGGGTTTAGCACAGATACGCAGTATTTT,CATIGGFSTDTQYF
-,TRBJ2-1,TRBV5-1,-,TGCGCCAGCAGCTTGGTACCGTTGGCCTACAATGAGCAGTTCTTC,CASSLVPLAYNEQFF
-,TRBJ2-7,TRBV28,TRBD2,TGTGCCAGCAGGGTACCGGGACTAGCGGGAGATGAGCAGTACTTC,CASRVPGLAGDEQYF
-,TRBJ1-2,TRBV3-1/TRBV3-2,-,TGTGCCAGCAGGGGTCGGGTTAGCTATGGCTACACCTTC,CASRGRVSYGYTF
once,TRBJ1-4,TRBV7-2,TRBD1,TGTGCCAGCAGCCCGTTGACAGGGATAGGCGAAAAACTGTTTTTT,CASSPLTGIGEKLFF
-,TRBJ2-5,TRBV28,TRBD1,TGTGCCAGCAGCGGGGACAGGGGGGAGACCCAGTACTTC,CASSGDRGETQYF
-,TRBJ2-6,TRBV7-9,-,TGTGCCAGCAGCTCTTCTGGGGCCAACGTCCTGACTTTC,CASSSSGANVLTF
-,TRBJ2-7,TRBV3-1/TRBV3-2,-,TGTGCCAGCAGCCAAAGAAAGGGGGGAGCTAGCGGCTACGAGCAGTACTTC,CASSQRKGGASGYEQYF
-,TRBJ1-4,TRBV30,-,TGTGCCTGGAGTGTTATGGGAGGGCAAGGTGAAAAACTGTTTTTT,CAWSVMGGQGEKLFF
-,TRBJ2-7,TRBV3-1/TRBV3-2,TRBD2,TGTGCCAGCAGTAAGAATGTAGCGGGAGTTACCTCCTACGAGCAGTACTTC,CASSKNVAGVTSYEQYF